This is a list of T cell receptor beta chains from one sample in a study of shared T cell receptors in the human thymus. Using immunoSEQ multiplex PCR, the repertoire was profiled, and TCRdb retains in-frame clones only, with some absent. The table has about 380,000 clones, around 93% seen once. Specimen: thymocytes. The origin of the receptors is a human donor. Each CDR3 is given without its conserved first and last residue. Some rows have no size entry. The others give once, few or many, or a class for an expanded clone.

J gene: TRBJ2-5; clone size: .; V gene: TRBV7-2; CDR3 protein: ASSSSGRAGETQY
J gene: TRBJ2-7; clone size: .; V gene: TRBV5-1; CDR3 protein: ASSPRTSASPYEQY
J gene: TRBJ2-3; clone size: .; V gene: TRBV25-1; CDR3 protein: ASSEWRAVRGDTQY
J gene: TRBJ2-7; clone size: .; V gene: TRBV19; CDR3 protein: AARGRPPSYEQY
J gene: TRBJ2-7; clone size: .; V gene: TRBV6-1; CDR3 protein: ASSEPGTSSYEQY
J gene: TRBJ2-1; clone size: .; V gene: TRBV4-1; CDR3 protein: ASSQEALGSSGSREEQF
J gene: TRBJ2-1; clone size: once; V gene: TRBV12-5; CDR3 protein: ASGPSGTGGINEQF
J gene: TRBJ1-1; clone size: .; V gene: TRBV18; CDR3 protein: ASSLAGQGCTEAF
J gene: TRBJ1-4; clone size: .; V gene: TRBV27; CDR3 protein: ASSYAGREGEKLF
J gene: TRBJ1-1; clone size: .; V gene: TRBV7-9; CDR3 protein: ASSLGRGRAF
J gene: TRBJ1-2; clone size: .; V gene: TRBV12-5; CDR3 protein: ASGLGGQRYYGYT
J gene: TRBJ2-3; clone size: .; V gene: TRBV5-1; CDR3 protein: ASSLAGDSGSSADTQY
J gene: TRBJ1-5; clone size: .; V gene: TRBV19; CDR3 protein: ASSAPVDNYSNQPQH
J gene: TRBJ2-1; clone size: .; V gene: TRBV14; CDR3 protein: ASSQDRDRGRFDEQF
J gene: TRBJ1-5; clone size: .; V gene: TRBV4-1; CDR3 protein: ASSHPGYGAFNQPQH
J gene: TRBJ2-7; clone size: once; V gene: TRBV14; CDR3 protein: ASSQVETSPNEQY
J gene: TRBJ2-3; clone size: .; V gene: TRBV29-1; CDR3 protein: SVEGRDFFTDTQY
J gene: TRBJ2-7; clone size: .; V gene: TRBV18; CDR3 protein: ASSGFRERGYEQY
J gene: TRBJ2-5; clone size: once; V gene: TRBV13; CDR3 protein: ASSRRRRPGVETQY
J gene: TRBJ2-5; clone size: .; V gene: TRBV7-3; CDR3 protein: ASSLKGKGRMQETQY
J gene: TRBJ2-2; clone size: .; V gene: TRBV7-3; CDR3 protein: ASSFSSCSGPDGGELF
J gene: TRBJ2-7; clone size: .; V gene: TRBV7-9; CDR3 protein: ASSLAGQGYEQY
J gene: TRBJ2-7; clone size: .; V gene: TRBV6-6; CDR3 protein: ASSHTGQGLHEQY
J gene: TRBJ1-1; clone size: .; V gene: TRBV5-1; CDR3 protein: ASSVRGTYTEAF
J gene: TRBJ2-7; clone size: .; V gene: TRBV6-4; CDR3 protein: ASSAKTSGKYEQY
J gene: TRBJ2-7; clone size: .; V gene: TRBV14; CDR3 protein: ASSQDGGQAGPYEQY
J gene: TRBJ2-3; clone size: .; V gene: TRBV11-2; CDR3 protein: ASSPQLGRLSTDTQY
J gene: TRBJ1-4; clone size: .; V gene: TRBV18; CDR3 protein: ASSSGQGRTNEKLF
J gene: TRBJ1-5; clone size: .; V gene: TRBV28; CDR3 protein: ASGGNLWGADQPQH
J gene: TRBJ1-1; clone size: .; V gene: TRBV19; CDR3 protein: ASSIRVRGNTEAF
J gene: TRBJ1-2; clone size: once; V gene: TRBV6-5; CDR3 protein: ASSYSKTARNYGYT
J gene: TRBJ1-2; clone size: few; V gene: TRBV18; CDR3 protein: ASSSGTGSRGYT
J gene: TRBJ2-7; clone size: .; V gene: TRBV28; CDR3 protein: ASISQGLDYEQY
J gene: TRBJ2-3; clone size: .; V gene: TRBV28; CDR3 protein: ASSLRGQGADTQY
J gene: TRBJ2-3; clone size: .; V gene: TRBV27; CDR3 protein: ASSTHLAEPRYTDTQY
J gene: TRBJ1-1; clone size: .; V gene: TRBV30; CDR3 protein: ACPGTGTANTEAF
J gene: TRBJ2-1; clone size: once; V gene: TRBV6-1; CDR3 protein: ASSDNEQF
J gene: TRBJ2-7; clone size: .; V gene: TRBV27; CDR3 protein: ASSSRHYPLYEQY
J gene: TRBJ2-7; clone size: .; V gene: TRBV27; CDR3 protein: ATKTCRQVPEQY
J gene: TRBJ2-7; clone size: .; V gene: TRBV14; CDR3 protein: ASSQDGKLSREIYEQY
J gene: TRBJ2-7; clone size: .; V gene: TRBV9; CDR3 protein: ASSVGLAGDMGEQY
J gene: TRBJ2-7; clone size: .; V gene: TRBV11-2; CDR3 protein: ASSSRTLTSSEQY
J gene: TRBJ1-2; clone size: .; V gene: TRBV11-2; CDR3 protein: ASSSSRDMDGYT
J gene: TRBJ1-1; clone size: .; V gene: TRBV14; CDR3 protein: ASSQARVASFNTEAF
J gene: TRBJ2-7; clone size: .; V gene: TRBV7-8; CDR3 protein: ASSPGALAHSYEQY
J gene: TRBJ2-3; clone size: .; V gene: TRBV7-2; CDR3 protein: ASSGQGTAAAPTDTQY
J gene: TRBJ2-7; clone size: .; V gene: TRBV6-5; CDR3 protein: ASSYRQGSYYEQY
J gene: TRBJ2-2; clone size: .; V gene: TRBV29-1; CDR3 protein: SVVITGELF
J gene: TRBJ1-5; clone size: .; V gene: TRBV6-1; CDR3 protein: ASSETLTGWQPQH